The entry below describes one T cell receptor beta chain. Its matching antigen is unknown. Its ends do not fully match the called genes, so a read error is possible. MiXCR, applied by TCRdb to the reads, yields one record per CDR3 protein. The top ten clones hold less than 75% of a sample with approximately 89,000 distinct CDR3 sequences, 25% to 30% of them seen once. CDR1 and CDR2 (germline): MNHEY, SMNVEV (reference sequence). The CDR3 length is 14 residues. The sample comes from a study of T cell repertoires in cytomegalovirus infection. Looking at the study overall: Evidence of both CMV infection and a matching HLA type came from public TCR beta signatures.

Study results and limitations: In two of eight donors, the top clonotype was HLA-C-restricted CMV-specific.

The sample was CD8+ T cells from cultured PBMCs, taken from culture after CMV antigen stimulation. The receptor was derived from a human donor in good health (CMV status not recorded). Some clones in this sample may be carry-over from other donors' samples. This rearrangement joins TRBV27 to TRBJ1-5; the D is unclear. The CDR3 here is CTSSLFPSNQPQHF. DNA of the CDR3: TGTACCAGCAGTTTATTTCCTAGCAATCAGCCCCAGCATTTT.